Listed here are 26 T cell receptor beta chains from one sample, sequenced in a study of cytomegalovirus exposure and HLA in healthy donors. The PCR employed 60 Vbeta primers together with 13 Jbeta primers. The repertoire was sequenced with immunoSEQ multiplex PCR; TCRdb's copy has only in-frame clones and lacks some. The data contain roughly 100,000 clones, less than 85% of them singletons. Sequencing was carried out using PBMCs. The origin of the receptors is a man aged 55 to 70 in good health and CMV-seronegative.

The chain carries TRBV28 and TRBJ1-1; possible D gene TRBD1, 6 bases. In germline, CDR1 is MDHEN, CDR2 SYDVKM. The CDR3 is 14 amino acids. V was pared by 5 bases and J by 6 bases, with 16 bases between. CDR3 protein: CASSNHGGRAEAFF. CDR3 bases: TGTGCCAGCAGTAACCACGGGGGGCGCGCTGAAGCTTTCTTT.

DNA of the CDR3: TGTGCCAGCAGCGCCCTCCAGGGGACTGGAAACACCATATATTTT. Translation gives CASSALQGTGNTIYF. V is TRBV9 and J is TRBJ1-3, with a possible D match to TRBD1 (6 bases). Germline values: CDR1 SGDLS, CDR2 YYNGEE. The CDR3 covers 15 residues. The V end lost 3 bases, the J end lost 2 bases, and 12 bases lay between the germline ends.

The chain links TRBV5-1 to TRBJ1-2; a possible D gene is TRBD1 (6 bases). Trimming removed 7 bases at V and 3 bases at J, with 16 bases between. This CDR3 has 14 residues. Germline V lookup: CDR1 SGHRS, CDR2 YFSETQ. The CDR3 DNA reads TGCGCCAGCCAACGGGGGGGCGCGGACTATGGCTACACCTTC. The encoded protein is CASQRGGADYGYTF.

The count of this clone is one. This chain links TRBV5-5 with TRBJ1-1; 11 bases are a match to TRBD1. This CDR3 has 16 residues. Germline trimming cut 4 bases from V and 3 bases from J; bases unmatched to any gene: 8. Germline CDR1 is SGHKS and CDR2 is YYEKEE (reference sequence). DNA for the CDR3: TGTGCCAGCAGCCCTTACTGGACAGGGGGCTACACTGAAGCTTTCTTT. This encodes CASSPYWTGGYTEAFF.

The chain couples TRBV4-3 to TRBJ1-2; D is perhaps TRBD1 (5 bases). Trimming left V 4 bases short and J 7 bases short, with 19 bases between. The CDR3 runs to 15 residues. Germline CDR1 and CDR2: LGHNA and YSLEER. CDR3 nucleotide sequence: TGCGCCAGCAGCCCAGAGGTCGGAGGGGCGCTTGGCTACACCTTC. Its translation is CASSPEVGGALGYTF.

The chain links TRBV27 to TRBJ2-7; 8 nucleotides agree with TRBD2. The germline CDR1 and CDR2 sequences are MNHEY and SMNVEV (reference sequence). The CDR3 extends over 15 amino acids. Trimming took 6 bases from V and 0 from J; bases not matched to a gene: 7. The CDR3 protein is CASSLLAVSSYEQYF. The CDR3 coding sequence is TGTGCCAGCAGCTTACTAGCGGTAAGCTCCTACGAGCAGTACTTC.

The rearrangement links TRBV19 to TRBJ2-2, with a possible D match to TRBD1 (5 bases). This CDR3 has 17 amino acids. Germline values: CDR1 LNHDA, CDR2 SQIVND (reference sequence). Trimming cost V 2 bases and J 5 bases, with 18 bases left between them. The DNA for the CDR3 is TGTGCCAGTAGTATAATAGGGTTAGGGGCGAGGACCGGGGAGCTGTTTTTT. It translates to CASSIIGLGARTGELFF.

The genes are TRBV5-6 and TRBJ1-5; no definite D call. Germline V gene lookup returns CDR1 SGHDT and CDR2 YYEEEE. The CDR3 has 14 residues. The ends were cut back, 0 bases at V and 4 bases at J, with 8 bases in the middle. The CDR3 loop reads CASSLGLYNQPQHF. The CDR3 bases are TGTGCCAGCAGCTTGGGACTGTATAATCAGCCCCAGCATTTT.

This chain links TRBV5-6 with TRBJ2-3; TRBD2 matches 7 bases. Looked up from germline, CDR1 is SGHDT and CDR2 is YYEEEE. The CDR3 is 14 residues long. V trimming: 4 bases; J trimming: 9 bases; junction bases outside the gene matches: 11. The CDR3 protein is CASSPQLGRGTQYF. For the CDR3, the DNA is TGTGCCAGCAGCCCACAACTAGGGCGGGGGACGCAGTATTTT. Based on the CDR3 plus reference TRBV5-6 and TRBJ2-3, the full variable domain is DAGVTQSPTHLIKTRGQQVTLRCSPKSGHDTVSWYQQALGQGPQFIFQYYEEEERQRGNFPDRFSGHQFPNYSSELNVNALLLGDSALYLCASSPQLGRGTQYFGPGTRLTVL.

The chain employs TRBV5-1 and TRBJ1-2; TRBD1 matches 8 bases. Looked up from germline, CDR1 is SGHRS and CDR2 is YFSETQ. This CDR3 contains 16 residues. J lost 8 bases, V lost 0 bases, and 12 bases had no gene match. The CDR3 is CASSLGQGARSGGYTF. In DNA, the CDR3 is TGCGCCAGCAGCTTGGGCCAGGGGGCCCGGTCGGGCGGCTACACCTTC.

CDR3 in amino acids: CASSQGGQGISGANVLTF. In DNA form, the CDR3 reads TGCGCCAGCAGCCAAGGGGGACAGGGGATATCTGGGGCCAACGTCCTGACTTTC. The chain carries TRBV4-1 and TRBJ2-6; TRBD1 aligns across 10 bases. The germline V gene has CDR1 MGHRA and CDR2 YSYEKL. The V and J ends lost 1 base and 1 base, in that order; junction bases with no gene match: 4. The CDR3 extends over 18 amino acids.

The chain uses TRBV5-1 and TRBJ2-5; 11 bases are a match to TRBD2. The V gene's germline CDR1 is SGHRS and CDR2 YFSETQ. The CDR3 loop spans 16 amino acids. The ends lost 5 bases at V and 1 base at J; junction bases unmatched: 7. The CDR3 reads CASRMYLAGGQETQYF. The DNA of the CDR3 is TGCGCCAGCAGGATGTATCTAGCGGGGGGCCAAGAGACCCAGTACTTC.

The V call is TRBV6-5, the J call TRBJ2-3; 8 bases align to TRBD2. The CDR3 is made up of 14 amino acids. V was pared by 5 bases and J by 2 bases, with 3 bases of the junction left unmatched. Per germline, CDR1 MNHEY and CDR2 SVGAGI. The CDR3 DNA sequence: TGTGCCAGCAGTCAGCGGGAGTACACAGATACGCAGTATTTT. Its translation is CASSQREYTDTQYF.

The chain combines TRBV29-1 with TRBJ1-3; TRBD1 matches 7 bases. Germline CDR1 is SQVTM and CDR2 is ANQGSEA. The CDR3 extends over 15 amino acids. J gave up 1 base and V 6 bases, and 9 bases lay outside the gene matches. The CDR3 region has the DNA TGCAGCGTCCCCCCTGAGGACAGGTCTGGAAACACCATATATTTT. This translates into CSVPPEDRSGNTIYF.

The V gene is TRBV5-1, the J gene TRBJ1-2; 10 nucleotides align to TRBD1. The CDR3 is 15 amino acids. V trimming: 0 bases; J trimming: 5 bases; junction bases outside the gene matches: 4. Looked up from germline, CDR1 is SGHRS and CDR2 is YFSETQ. CDR3 in DNA: TGCGCCAGCAGCTTGGCCGCGGGACAGGGGTATGGCTACACCTTC. Protein product: CASSLAAGQGYGYTF.

The rearrangement links TRBV6-5 to TRBJ1-2; 9 nucleotides align to TRBD1. The germline CDR1 and CDR2 sequences are MNHEY and SVGAGI. The V and J ends lost 0 bases and 3 bases, in that order; junction bases with no gene match: 2. The CDR3 consists of 15 residues. The chain's CDR3 is CASSYSTGGHYGYTF. CDR3 nucleotides: TGTGCCAGCAGTTACTCGACAGGGGGTCACTATGGCTACACCTTC.

This sequence joins TRBV19 and TRBJ1-1; tentatively, D is TRBD1 (5 bases). The CDR3 sequence is 16 residues long. Between the trimmed V and J ends, which lost 0 bases and 1 base, there was a span of 12 bases. CDR1 and CDR2 from the germline V gene are LNHDA and SQIVND (reference sequence). The CDR3 spells CASSIEKGRKNTEAFF. The CDR3 DNA reads TGTGCCAGTAGTATAGAGAAGGGGCGCAAGAACACTGAAGCTTTCTTT.

This clone was detected only once. CDR3 protein: CASSLLARGQGGELFF. The CDR3 nucleotides are TGTGCCAGCAGCTTACTCGCTAGGGGGCAGGGCGGGGAGCTGTTTTTT. The V and J genes are TRBV7-3 and TRBJ2-2, with 7 positions matching TRBD1. Trimming cost V 2 bases and J 7 bases; bases outside gene matches: 10. The CDR3 covers 16 residues. Germline V gene sequence: CDR1 SGHTA, CDR2 FQGTGA.

The rearrangement uses TRBV7-2 and TRBJ2-3, with 9 bases identical to TRBD2. This CDR3 has 15 amino acids. J lost 6 bases, V lost 2 bases, and 6 bases had no gene match. The germline V gene has CDR1 SGHTA and CDR2 FQGNSA. In DNA form, the CDR3 reads TGTGCCAGCAGCTTACAGCGGGGGGCCAGGGATACGCAGTATTTT. Residues: CASSLQRGARDTQYF.

The CDR3 reads CASSLGLRKEKLFF. Written as DNA, the CDR3 is TGTGCCAGCAGCTTAGGGCTAAGAAAGGAAAAACTGTTTTTT. The rearrangement joins TRBV7-3 to TRBJ1-4; D gene uncertain. The CDR3 contains 14 residues. Trimming removed 2 bases from V and 8 bases from J, with 12 bases in between. Germline CDR1 is SGHTA and CDR2 is FQGTGA.

This clone was observed a single time. This rearrangement joins TRBV2 to TRBJ2-4, with 8 bases identical to TRBD2. The CDR3 covers 14 residues. J was trimmed by 5 bases and V by 9 bases; bases with no gene match: 9. Germline CDR1 is SNHLY and CDR2 is FYNNEI. The DNA for the CDR3 is TGTGCCAGGGGCGGGGGGACAACCCAAAACATTCAGTACTTC. Residues: CARGGGTTQNIQYF.

Only a few counts were recorded for this clone. The gene calls are TRBV5-1 and TRBJ2-3, with 8 positions matching TRBD2. The CDR3 covers 17 residues. V was clipped by 0 bases and J by 6 bases; unmatched bases: 12. In germline, CDR1 is SGHRS, CDR2 YFSETQ. DNA of the CDR3: TGCGCCAGCAGCTTGGCCCGACCGGGACTAGGTCCCGATACGCAGTATTTT. This gives the protein CASSLARPGLGPDTQYF.

The chain couples TRBV5-1 to TRBJ1-2, with 10 bases aligning to TRBD1. Germline assignment: CDR1 SGHRS and CDR2 YFSETQ. This CDR3 has 18 amino acids. The trim removed 4 bases at V and 4 bases at J, leaving 16 bases unmatched. The CDR3 sequence is CASSGILGQGRGVYGYTF. Here the CDR3 DNA reads TGCGCCAGCAGCGGAATATTGGGACAGGGGAGGGGAGTCTATGGCTACACCTTC.

The genes are TRBV2 and TRBJ2-7, with 9 bases fitting TRBD2. This CDR3 has 14 amino acids. Unmatched junction bases numbered 3, after V lost 4 bases and J lost 2 bases. The germline CDR1 and CDR2 sequences are SNHLY and FYNNEI. CDR3 nucleotides: TGTGCCAGCAGTGGGACTAGCGCACCCTACGAGCAGTACGTC. Translation gives CASSGTSAPYEQYV.

This clone appeared once. V is TRBV11-3 and J is TRBJ2-1; 8 bases line up with TRBD2. There are 16 residues in the CDR3. V dropped 5 bases and J dropped 4; count of bases not matched to a gene: 10. Germline loops: CDR1 SGHNT, CDR2 YENEEA. The CDR3 sequence is CASSPGERGRYNEQFF. Written as DNA, the CDR3 is TGTGCCAGCAGCCCCGGTGAGCGGGGGAGATACAATGAGCAGTTCTTC.

This clone was counted between two and nine times. This chain joins TRBV6-4 and TRBJ2-1; D perhaps matches TRBD2 (6 bases). Trimming shortened V by 2 bases and J by 8 bases, and 16 bases separated the two germline ends. Germline V gene sequence: CDR1 MRHNA, CDR2 SNTAGT. This CDR3 is 15 amino acids long. CDR3 coding DNA: TGTGCCAGCAGTGACGGGGCGGGGTCGCATTATGAGCAGTTCTTC. It yields the protein CASSDGAGSHYEQFF.